The entry below describes one TCR beta chain. As processed by the authors: Reference gene primer amplification yielded estimated nucleated cell counts. Produced via immunoSEQ multiplex PCR; TCRdb's table is partial and in-frame only. V, J and clone size reflect that table, while D and trimming were determined from the DNA. Of about 150,000 clones listed, 80% to 90% were seen once; the top ten hold around 8%. Germline loops: CDR1 SGHRS, CDR2 YFSETQ. CDR3 size: 15 residues. V was pared by 2 bases and J by 10 bases, with 13 bases of the junction left unmatched. This specimen comes from a study of blood T cell repertoires in COVID-19.

Sequences were obtained from peripheral blood. The chain joins TRBV5-1 to TRBJ2-5; the match to TRBD2 covers 8 bases. This receptor was identified in a woman aged 55-75 years with COVID-19, enrolled during active disease. CDR3: CASSLPLAEMPIQYF. The CDR3 coding sequence is TGCGCCAGCAGCTTACCACTAGCGGAGATGCCCATCCAGTACTTC.